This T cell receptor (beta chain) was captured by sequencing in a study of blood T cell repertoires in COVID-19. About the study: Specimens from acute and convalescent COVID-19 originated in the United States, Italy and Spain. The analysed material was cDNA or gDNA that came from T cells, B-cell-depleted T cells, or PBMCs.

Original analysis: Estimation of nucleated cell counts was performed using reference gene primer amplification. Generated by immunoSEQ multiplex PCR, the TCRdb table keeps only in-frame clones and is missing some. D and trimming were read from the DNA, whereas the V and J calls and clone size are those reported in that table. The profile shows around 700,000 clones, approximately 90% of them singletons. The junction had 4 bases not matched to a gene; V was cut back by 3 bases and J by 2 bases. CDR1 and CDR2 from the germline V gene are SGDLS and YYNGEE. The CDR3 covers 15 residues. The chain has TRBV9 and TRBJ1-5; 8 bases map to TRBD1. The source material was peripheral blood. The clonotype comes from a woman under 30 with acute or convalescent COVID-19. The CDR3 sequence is CASSAGQGGNQPQHF. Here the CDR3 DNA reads TGTGCCAGCAGCGCAGGACAGGGCGGCAATCAGCCCCAGCATTTT.